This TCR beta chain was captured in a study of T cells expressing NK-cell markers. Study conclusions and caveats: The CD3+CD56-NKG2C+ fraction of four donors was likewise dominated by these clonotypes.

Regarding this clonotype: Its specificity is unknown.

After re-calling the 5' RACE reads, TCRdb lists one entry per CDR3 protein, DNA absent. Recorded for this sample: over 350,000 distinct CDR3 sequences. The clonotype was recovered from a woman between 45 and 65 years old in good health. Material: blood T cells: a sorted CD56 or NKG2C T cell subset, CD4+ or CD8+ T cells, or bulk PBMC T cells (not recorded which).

The CDR3 sequence is CASSADTSYGYTF. The V call is TRBV5-6, the J call TRBJ1-2; absent DNA, TCRdb's TRBD1 call cannot be checked. The germline V gene has CDR1 SGHDT and CDR2 YYEEEE. CDR3 length equals 13 residues. The full variable domain, completed using reference TRBV5-6 and TRBJ1-2, is DAGVTQSPTHLIKTRGQQVTLRCSPKSGHDTVSWYQQALGQGPQFIFQYYEEEERQRGNFPDRFSGHQFPNYSSELNVNALLLGDSALYLCASSADTSYGYTFGSGTRLTVV.